The clone carrying this T cell receptor (beta chain) was seen ten or more times. No antigen is known for it. This record belongs to a study of early T cells in non-severe SARS-CoV-2 infection. The wider study: Bulk RNA isolated from unsorted whole blood underwent sequencing; chains were not paired.

Whole-study results and caveats: Anti-spike CD8 responses were favored by VDJdb matching, which missed private and CD4 specificities.

Attachment of unique molecular identifiers was made to individual cDNA molecules. TCRdb re-analysed the 5' RACE reads in MiXCR, keeping a single row per CDR3 protein. The table records tens of thousands of distinct CDR3 sequences, 3% to 4% of them present only once. Germline CDR1 reads ENHRY; CDR2 reads SYGVKD. The CDR3 runs 16 residues. After removal of 5 bases from V and 8 bases from J, the junction contained 9 bases not matched to a gene. V usage is TRBV10-3 and J usage is TRBJ1-4, with 12 bases aligning to TRBD1. This receptor was identified in an adult who was a healthcare worker with PCR-confirmed SARS-CoV-2 infection or an uninfected control (not recorded which). The sequenced material came from whole blood. CDR3 sequence (DNA): TGTGCCATCAGTCGAGGGGGACAGGGGGCGCGGGAAAAACTGTTTTTT. Protein product: CAISRGGQGAREKLFF.